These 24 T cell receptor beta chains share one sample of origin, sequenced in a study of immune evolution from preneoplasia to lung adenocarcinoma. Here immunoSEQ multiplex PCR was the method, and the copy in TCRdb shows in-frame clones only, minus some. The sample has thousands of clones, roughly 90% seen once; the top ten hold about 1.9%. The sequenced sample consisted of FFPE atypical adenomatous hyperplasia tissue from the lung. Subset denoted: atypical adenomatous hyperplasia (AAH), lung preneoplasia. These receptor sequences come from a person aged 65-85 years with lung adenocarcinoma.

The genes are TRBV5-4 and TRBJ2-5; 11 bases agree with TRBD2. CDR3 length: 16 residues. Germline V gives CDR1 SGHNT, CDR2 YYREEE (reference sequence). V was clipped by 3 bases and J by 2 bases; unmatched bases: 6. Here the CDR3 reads CASSSRLAGQQETQYF. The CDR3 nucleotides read TGTGCCAGCAGCTCTAGACTAGCGGGACAGCAAGAGACCCAGTACTTC.

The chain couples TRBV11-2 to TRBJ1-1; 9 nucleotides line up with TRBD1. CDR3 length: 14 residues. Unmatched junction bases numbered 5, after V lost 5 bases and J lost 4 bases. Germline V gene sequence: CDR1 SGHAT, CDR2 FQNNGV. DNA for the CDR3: TGTGCCAGCAGCAGGGACAGGGTGATCACTGAAGCTTTCTTT. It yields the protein CASSRDRVITEAFF.

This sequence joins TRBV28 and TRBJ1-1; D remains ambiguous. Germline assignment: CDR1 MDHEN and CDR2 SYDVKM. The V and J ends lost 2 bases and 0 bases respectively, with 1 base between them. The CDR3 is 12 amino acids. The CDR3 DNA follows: TGTGCCAGCAGTTTAGTGAACACTGAAGCTTTCTTT. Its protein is CASSLVNTEAFF. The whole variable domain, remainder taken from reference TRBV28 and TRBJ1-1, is DVKVTQSSRYLVKRTGEKVFLECVQDMDHENMFWYRQDPGLGLRLIYFSYDVKMKEKGDIPEGYSVSREKKERFSLILESASTNQTSMYLCASSLVNTEAFFGQGTRLTVV.

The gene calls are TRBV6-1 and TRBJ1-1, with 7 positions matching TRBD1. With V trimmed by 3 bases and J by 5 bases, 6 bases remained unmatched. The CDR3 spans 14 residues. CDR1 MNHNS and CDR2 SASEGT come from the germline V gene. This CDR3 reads CASSETGRGTEAFF. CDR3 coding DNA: TGTGCCAGCAGTGAGACAGGGCGGGGGACTGAAGCTTTCTTT.

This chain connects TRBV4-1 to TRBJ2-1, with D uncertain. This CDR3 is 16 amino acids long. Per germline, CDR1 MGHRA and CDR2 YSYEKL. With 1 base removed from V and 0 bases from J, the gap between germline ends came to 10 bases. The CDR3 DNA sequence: TGCGCCAGCAGCCAAGTCGATGTCGTCTCCTACAATGAGCAGTTCTTC. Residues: CASSQVDVVSYNEQFF.

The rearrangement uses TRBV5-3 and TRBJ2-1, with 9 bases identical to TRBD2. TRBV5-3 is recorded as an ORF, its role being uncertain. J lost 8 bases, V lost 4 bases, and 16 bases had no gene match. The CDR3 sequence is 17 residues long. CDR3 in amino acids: CARSTTGREGRDYEQFF. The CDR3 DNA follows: TGTGCCAGAAGCACCACGGGGCGGGAGGGCCGGGATTATGAGCAGTTCTTC.

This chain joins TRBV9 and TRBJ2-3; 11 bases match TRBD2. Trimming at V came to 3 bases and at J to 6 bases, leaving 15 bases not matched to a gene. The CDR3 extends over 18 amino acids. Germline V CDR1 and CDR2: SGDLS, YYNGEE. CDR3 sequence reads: CASSAELAGVVGGDTQYF. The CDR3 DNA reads TGTGCCAGCAGCGCCGAACTAGCGGGAGTAGTAGGAGGTGATACGCAGTATTTT. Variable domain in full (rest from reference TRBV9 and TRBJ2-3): DSGVTQTPKHLITATGQRVTLRCSPRSGDLSVYWYQQSLDQGLQFLIQYYNGEERAKGNILERFSAQQFPDLHSELNLSSLELGDSALYFCASSAELAGVVGGDTQYFGPGTRLTVL.

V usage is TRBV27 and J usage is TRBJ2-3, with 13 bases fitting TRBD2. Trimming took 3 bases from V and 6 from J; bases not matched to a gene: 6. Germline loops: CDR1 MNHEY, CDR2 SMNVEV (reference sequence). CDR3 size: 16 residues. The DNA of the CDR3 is TGTGCCAGCAGTTTGGGACTAGCGGGGACGGGGGATACGCAGTATTTT. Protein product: CASSLGLAGTGDTQYF.

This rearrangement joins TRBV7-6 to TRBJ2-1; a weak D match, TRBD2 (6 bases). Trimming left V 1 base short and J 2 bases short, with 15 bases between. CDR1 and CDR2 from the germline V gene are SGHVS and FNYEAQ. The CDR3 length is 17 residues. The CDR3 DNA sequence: TGTGCCAGCAGCTTAGGGTCAGGAGGGCGCCCCTACAATGAGCAGTTCTTC. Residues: CASSLGSGGRPYNEQFF.

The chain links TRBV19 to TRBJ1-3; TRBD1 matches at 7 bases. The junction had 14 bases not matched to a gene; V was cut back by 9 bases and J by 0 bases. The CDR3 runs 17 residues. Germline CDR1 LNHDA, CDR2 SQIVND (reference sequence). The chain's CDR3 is CARPQGTVAYSGNTIYF. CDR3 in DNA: TGTGCCAGGCCACAGGGGACAGTAGCTTACTCTGGAAACACCATATATTTT.

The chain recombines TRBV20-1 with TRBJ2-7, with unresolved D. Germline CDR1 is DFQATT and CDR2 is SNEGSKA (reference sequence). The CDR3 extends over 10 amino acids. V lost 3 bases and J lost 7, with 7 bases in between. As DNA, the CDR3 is TGCAGTGCTAGCCCGGTGGAGCAGTACTTC. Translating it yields CSASPVEQYF.

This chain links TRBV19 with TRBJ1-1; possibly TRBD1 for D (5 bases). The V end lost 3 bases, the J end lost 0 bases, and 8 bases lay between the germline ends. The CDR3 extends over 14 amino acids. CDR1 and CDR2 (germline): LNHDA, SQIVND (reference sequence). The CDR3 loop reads CASSILTVNTEAFF. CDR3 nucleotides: TGTGCCAGTAGTATCCTGACAGTGAACACTGAAGCTTTCTTT.

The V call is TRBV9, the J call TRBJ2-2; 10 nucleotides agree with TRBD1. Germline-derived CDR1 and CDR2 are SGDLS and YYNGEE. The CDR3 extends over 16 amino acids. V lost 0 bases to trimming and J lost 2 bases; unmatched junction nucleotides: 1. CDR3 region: CASSVETGGNTGELFF. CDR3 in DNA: TGTGCCAGCAGCGTAGAGACAGGGGGCAACACCGGGGAGCTGTTTTTT. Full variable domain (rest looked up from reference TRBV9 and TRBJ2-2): DSGVTQTPKHLITATGQRVTLRCSPRSGDLSVYWYQQSLDQGLQFLIQYYNGEERAKGNILERFSAQQFPDLHSELNLSSLELGDSALYFCASSVETGGNTGELFFGEGSRLTVL.

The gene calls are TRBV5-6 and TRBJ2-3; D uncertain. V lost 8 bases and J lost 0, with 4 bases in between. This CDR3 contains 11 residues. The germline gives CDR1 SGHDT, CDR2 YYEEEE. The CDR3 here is CASSSTDTQYF. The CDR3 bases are TGTGCCAGTTCTAGCACAGATACGCAGTATTTT.

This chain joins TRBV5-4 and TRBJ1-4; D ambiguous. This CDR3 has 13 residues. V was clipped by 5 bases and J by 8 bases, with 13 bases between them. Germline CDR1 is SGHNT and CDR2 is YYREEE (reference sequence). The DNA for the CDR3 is TGTGCCAGCAGGGGGAATGAAGGGGAAAAACTGTTTTTT. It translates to CASRGNEGEKLFF.

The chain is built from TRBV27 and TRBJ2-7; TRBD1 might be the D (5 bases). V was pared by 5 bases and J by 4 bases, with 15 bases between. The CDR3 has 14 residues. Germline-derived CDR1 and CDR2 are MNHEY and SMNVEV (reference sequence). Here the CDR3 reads CASSPGPTGYEQYF. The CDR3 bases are TGTGCCAGCAGTCCAGGACCTACAGGATACGAGCAGTACTTC.

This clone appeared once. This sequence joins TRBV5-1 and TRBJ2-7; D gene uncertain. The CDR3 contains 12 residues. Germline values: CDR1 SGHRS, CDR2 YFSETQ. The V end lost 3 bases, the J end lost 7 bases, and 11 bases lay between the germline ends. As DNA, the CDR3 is TGCGCCAGCAGCTACCCCGACGGGGAGCAGTACTTC. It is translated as CASSYPDGEQYF.

CDR3 nucleotide sequence: TGTGCCAGCAGCTCTGACAGGGGGAACTATGGCTACACCTTC. Translated: CASSSDRGNYGYTF. The rearrangement uses TRBV5-5 and TRBJ1-2; TRBD1 matches at 9 bases. The V gene's germline CDR1 is SGHKS and CDR2 YYEKEE (reference sequence). V trimming: 3 bases; J trimming: 2 bases; junction bases outside the gene matches: 2. The CDR3 has 14 amino acids.

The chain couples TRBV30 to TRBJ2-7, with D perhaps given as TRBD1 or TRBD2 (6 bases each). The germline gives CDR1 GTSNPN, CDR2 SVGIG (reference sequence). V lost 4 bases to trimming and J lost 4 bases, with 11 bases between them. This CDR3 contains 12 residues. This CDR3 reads CAWNRGQYEQYF. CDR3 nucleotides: TGTGCCTGGAACCGGGGGCAGTACGAGCAGTACTTC.

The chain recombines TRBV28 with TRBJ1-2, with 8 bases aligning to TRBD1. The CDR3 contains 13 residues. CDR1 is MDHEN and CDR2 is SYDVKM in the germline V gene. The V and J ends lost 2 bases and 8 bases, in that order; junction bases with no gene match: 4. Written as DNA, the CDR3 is TGTGCCAGCAGTTTACAATCAGGGGGCGGCTACACCTTC. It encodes CASSLQSGGGYTF.

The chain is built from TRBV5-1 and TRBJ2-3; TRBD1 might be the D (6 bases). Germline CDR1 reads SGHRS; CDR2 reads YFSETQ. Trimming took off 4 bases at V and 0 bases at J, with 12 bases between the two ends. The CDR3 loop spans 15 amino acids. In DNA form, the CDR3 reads TGCGCCAGCAGCACCGCAGGGGTGAGCACAGATACGCAGTATTTT. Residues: CASSTAGVSTDTQYF. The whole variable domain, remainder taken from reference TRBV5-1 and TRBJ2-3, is KAGVTQTPRYLIKTRGQQVTLSCSPISGHRSVSWYQQTPGQGLQFLFEYFSETQRNKGNFPGRFSGRQFSNSRSEMNVSTLELGDSALYLCASSTAGVSTDTQYFGPGTRLTVL.

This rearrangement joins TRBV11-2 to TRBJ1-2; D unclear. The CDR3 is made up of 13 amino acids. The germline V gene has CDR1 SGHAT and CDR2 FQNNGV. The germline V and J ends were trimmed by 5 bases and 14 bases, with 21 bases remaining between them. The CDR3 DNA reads TGTGCCAGCAGCCATGGACTAGACGCAACGGGGACCTTC. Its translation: CASSHGLDATGTF.

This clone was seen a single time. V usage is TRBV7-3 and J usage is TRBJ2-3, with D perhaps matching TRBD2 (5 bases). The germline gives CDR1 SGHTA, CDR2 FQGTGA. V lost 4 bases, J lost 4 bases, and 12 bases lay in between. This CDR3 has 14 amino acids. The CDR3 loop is CASSSGGSADTQYF. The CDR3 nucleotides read TGTGCCAGCAGCTCAGGCGGGTCGGCAGATACGCAGTATTTT.

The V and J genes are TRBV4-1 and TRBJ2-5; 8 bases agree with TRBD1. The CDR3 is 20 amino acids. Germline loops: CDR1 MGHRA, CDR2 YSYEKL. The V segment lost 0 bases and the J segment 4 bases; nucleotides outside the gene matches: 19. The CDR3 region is CASSQDRRSTYDRGRETQYF. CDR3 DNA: TGCGCCAGCAGCCAAGATCGGAGATCCACGTACGACAGGGGACGAGAGACCCAGTACTTC.